The 16 T cell receptor beta chains below all came from one sample that was sequenced in a study of cytomegalovirus exposure and HLA in healthy donors. PCR involved 60 Vbeta and 13 Jbeta primers. Repertoires were generated with immunoSEQ multiplex PCR, while TCRdb's copy carries only in-frame clones and drops some. The data show over 70,000 clones, around 81% seen once. The sample taken for sequencing was PBMCs. The receptors come from a young man in good health and CMV-seronegative.

The chain carries TRBV5-1 and TRBJ2-5; 8 bases match TRBD1. The DNA end is a closer match to TRBJ2-7, so the J assignment may be wrong. Germline-derived CDR1 and CDR2 are SGHRS and YFSETQ. The length of the CDR3 is 15 residues. CDR3 sequence reads: CASSLTGGNNYEQYF. The CDR3 DNA is TGCGCCAGCAGCTTGACAGGGGGGAACAACTACGAGCAGTACTTC.

The genes are TRBV5-1 and TRBJ2-5; the D gene is possibly TRBD2 (5 bases). Trimming took off 2 bases at V and 3 bases at J, with 5 bases between the two ends. This CDR3 contains 12 residues. Germline loops: CDR1 SGHRS, CDR2 YFSETQ. Here the CDR3 reads CASSFGEETQYF. CDR3 DNA sequence: TGCGCCAGCAGCTTCGGGGAAGAGACCCAGTACTTC.

The chain couples TRBV18 to TRBJ2-7; tentative D call: TRBD1 (6 bases). Trimming left V 3 bases short and J 2 bases short, with 14 bases between. Germline CDR1 is KGHSH and CDR2 is LQKENI. The length of the CDR3 is 15 residues. CDR3 in DNA: TGTGCCAGCTCACCTGGCGGCAGGGGAGCCTACGAGCAGTACTTC. Its translation: CASSPGGRGAYEQYF.

This clone came up a few times. The chain uses TRBV27 and TRBJ1-2; D may be TRBD1 (6 bases). Germline values: CDR1 MNHEY, CDR2 SMNVEV (reference sequence). The CDR3 extends over 15 amino acids. V lost 0 bases and J lost 1, with 9 bases in between. In DNA, the CDR3 is TGTGCCAGCAGTTTATCTACAGGGAATAACTATGGCTACACCTTC. It specifies CASSLSTGNNYGYTF.

The chain uses TRBV19 and TRBJ2-2; TRBD1 aligns across 9 bases. The J segment lost 6 bases and the V segment lost 6 bases, leaving 5 bases of the junction unmatched. This CDR3 has 14 residues. Germline CDR1 LNHDA, CDR2 SQIVND (reference sequence). The CDR3 spells CASRHRQGAGELFF. Written as DNA, the CDR3 is TGTGCCAGTAGACACCGACAGGGGGCCGGGGAGCTGTTTTTT.

V gene TRBV9 combines with J gene TRBJ2-7; TRBD1 agrees at 7 bases. This CDR3 spans 13 amino acids. With V trimmed by 4 bases and J by 1 base, 2 bases remained unmatched. Germline CDR1 and CDR2: SGDLS and YYNGEE. The chain's CDR3 is CASSPGQSYEQYF. The CDR3 DNA reads as TGTGCCAGCAGCCCGGGACAGTCCTACGAGCAGTACTTC.

The rearrangement links TRBV29-1 to TRBJ2-7; D uncertain. The CDR3 length is 12 residues. Germline loops: CDR1 SQVTM, CDR2 ANQGSEA. Trimming took off 7 bases at V and 5 bases at J, with 15 bases between the two ends. This chain's CDR3 is CSARLRFNEQYF. CDR3 nucleotide sequence: TGCAGCGCCCGCCTAAGATTCAACGAGCAGTACTTC.

This clone was observed once. The chain has TRBV9 and TRBJ2-1; perhaps TRBD2 as D (6 bases). Germline assignment: CDR1 SGDLS and CDR2 YYNGEE. The CDR3 loop spans 16 amino acids. The V and J ends lost 3 bases and 6 bases respectively, with 19 bases between them. CDR3 in amino acids: CASSALPGPGGNEQFF. The CDR3 DNA reads as TGTGCCAGCAGCGCCCTCCCGGGACCCGGGGGCAATGAGCAGTTCTTC.

The chain recombines TRBV5-1 with TRBJ1-6, with unresolved D. The CDR3 has 15 amino acids. Germline CDR1 reads SGHRS; CDR2 reads YFSETQ. V shed 5 bases and J shed 5 bases, with 14 bases lying between them. Written as DNA, the CDR3 is TGCGCCAGCAGTCTGGAGGCGGGGAATAATTCACCCCTCCACTTT. Encoded protein: CASSLEAGNNSPLHF.

The rearrangement links TRBV5-6 to TRBJ1-5; a possible D gene is TRBD1 (6 bases). Per germline, CDR1 SGHDT and CDR2 YYEEEE. The CDR3 is made up of 15 amino acids. V lost 4 bases, J lost 1 base, and 12 bases lay in between. The CDR3 nucleotides are TGTGCCAGCAGCCTGTGGGGGCCAAGCAATCAGCCCCAGCATTTT. It is translated as CASSLWGPSNQPQHF.

This chain joins TRBV9 and TRBJ1-6, with 9 nucleotides matching TRBD1. The V gene end was trimmed by 4 bases and the J gene end by 7 bases; junction bases not matched to a gene: 6. This CDR3 comprises 15 residues. The germline CDR1 and CDR2 sequences are SGDLS and YYNGEE. The CDR3 spells CASSSSGTGNSPLHF. The CDR3, as DNA: TGTGCCAGCAGCTCCTCCGGGACAGGGAATTCACCCCTCCACTTT.

This clone was seen once. The rearrangement uses TRBV29-1 and TRBJ1-2, with 9 positions matching TRBD1. CDR1 and CDR2 from the germline V gene are SQVTM and ANQGSEA. V was clipped by 4 bases and J by 6 bases; unmatched bases: 3. There are 12 residues in the CDR3. The CDR3 reads CSVVTGGDGYTF. Here the CDR3 DNA reads TGCAGCGTTGTGACAGGGGGGGATGGCTACACCTTC.

The chain has TRBV10-1 and TRBJ1-6, with a weak D call TRBD1 (6 bases). Trimming cost V 2 bases and J 0 bases, with 11 bases left between them. The CDR3 is made up of 17 amino acids. Germline CDR1 is WNHNN and CDR2 is SYGVQD (reference sequence). The CDR3 nucleotides read TGCGCCAGCAGTGAGGGACAGTTTCGCTCCTATAATTCACCCCTCCACTTT. This encodes CASSEGQFRSYNSPLHF.

The V call is TRBV4-1, the J call TRBJ2-5, with D uncertain. This CDR3 has 13 residues. V was shortened by 2 bases and J by 9 bases, with 13 bases between the two germline ends. Germline V gives CDR1 MGHRA, CDR2 YSYEKL. The CDR3 is CASSQQSPAAQYF. CDR3 DNA: TGCGCCAGCAGCCAACAGTCCCCGGCGGCCCAGTACTTC.

This chain connects TRBV5-4 to TRBJ2-4; D gene uncertain. The length of the CDR3 is 15 residues. V was trimmed by 4 bases and J by 4 bases, leaving 15 bases between them. CDR1 SGHNT and CDR2 YYREEE come from the germline V gene (reference sequence). The CDR3 nucleotides read TGTGCCAGCAGCGTCGCCGAATCCGGGAAAAACATTCAGTACTTC. Encoded protein: CASSVAESGKNIQYF.

The CDR3 bases are TGTGCCTGGAGTGTAGTAGCGAGCGATCAGCCCCAGCATTTT. Translating gives CAWSVVASDQPQHF. V is TRBV30 and J is TRBJ1-5; D remains unclear. The CDR3 has 14 residues. The germline gives CDR1 GTSNPN, CDR2 SVGIG (reference sequence). V was cut by 0 bases and J by 5 bases, with 11 bases left in between.